The 14 T cell receptor beta chains below were found in one sample sequenced in a study of radiotherapy plus CTLA-4 blockade in lung cancer. Libraries were prepared by immunoSEQ multiplex PCR; TCRdb keeps only in-frame clonotypes and omits some of them. This sample has roughly 97,000 clones, with about four fifths found just once. Sequencing was performed on peripheral blood, taken from a patient treated with radiotherapy plus ipilimumab. The receptors originated from a human donor with non-small cell lung cancer who had a partial response to radiotherapy plus ipilimumab. Some clones in this sample may be carry-over from other donors' samples.

This clone came up a few times. The J gene is TRBJ2-6, the V gene TRBV13, with D uncertain. Deletions cut 2 bases from V and 0 bases from J, with 2 bases between. From germline, CDR1 is PRHDT and CDR2 FYEKMQ (reference sequence). The CDR3 loop spans 14 amino acids. The DNA of the CDR3 is TGTGCCAGCAGCTTACTCTCTGGGGCCAACGTCCTGACTTTC. Protein: CASSLLSGANVLTF.

This chain connects TRBV7-2 to TRBJ2-5; possible D gene TRBD2, 5 bases. Germline lookup yields CDR1 SGHTA and CDR2 FQGNSA. This CDR3 is built from 14 residues. The V end was cut by 5 bases, the J end by 9 bases, with 19 bases between. The CDR3: CASSLNGEIDAQYF. CDR3 bases: TGTGCCAGCAGCCTAAACGGGGAGATAGATGCCCAGTACTTC.

There are many counts of this clone. The V call is TRBV19, the J call TRBJ2-1, with D maybe TRBD1 (6 bases). The CDR3 has 13 amino acids. CDR1 is LNHDA, CDR2 SQIVND, per germline (reference sequence). With 6 bases removed from V and 9 bases from J, the gap between germline ends came to 15 bases. The CDR3 DNA reads TGTGCCAGTAGCGCACAGGGCCTCGGTGAGCAGTTCTTC. Translation gives CASSAQGLGEQFF.

Only a few counts were recorded for this clone. The rearrangement links TRBV2 to TRBJ1-1; D is perhaps TRBD1 (6 bases). Germline V gene data show CDR1 as SNHLY and CDR2 as FYNNEI. The CDR3 length is 16 residues. V shed 6 bases and J shed 5 bases, with 22 bases lying between them. The CDR3 DNA reads as TGTGCCAGCAGATTGCCTCCAGGGGCAATGAGGACTGAAGCTTTCTTT. The encoded protein is CASRLPPGAMRTEAFF.

The rearrangement joins TRBV5-1 to TRBJ2-2, with D possibly TRBD1 on 5 matching bases. The germline V gene has CDR1 SGHRS and CDR2 YFSETQ. Deletions cut 3 bases from V and 9 bases from J, with 30 bases between. The CDR3 runs 19 residues. This chain's CDR3 is CASSSKTDASPFVVRELFF. For the CDR3, the DNA is TGCGCCAGCAGCTCAAAGACAGACGCAAGCCCGTTTGTTGTCCGGGAGCTGTTTTTT.

This chain links TRBV11-3 with TRBJ2-5; 9 bases line up with TRBD1. The CDR3 covers 14 residues. V lost 6 bases and J lost 5; bases outside the gene matches: 7. Germline loops: CDR1 SGHNT, CDR2 YENEEA. The CDR3 region has the DNA TGTGCCAGCAGATTACAGGGGGCAGGGGAGACCCAGTACTTC. Residues: CASRLQGAGETQYF.

The chain links TRBV5-6 to TRBJ1-1; no clear D. The CDR3 is made up of 12 amino acids. V lost 4 bases and J 11 bases, leaving 15 bases between the germline ends. In germline, CDR1 is SGHDT, CDR2 YYEEEE. CDR3 loop: CASSTGSVWAFF. CDR3 nucleotide sequence: TGTGCCAGCAGCACCGGGTCGGTGTGGGCTTTCTTT.

The V and J genes are TRBV18 and TRBJ2-5; unclear D gene. The germline V and J ends were trimmed by 4 bases and 2 bases, with 14 bases remaining between them. Germline V gene data show CDR1 as KGHSH and CDR2 as LQKENI. There are 15 residues in the CDR3. CDR3 residues: CASSQSQIRQETQYF. The CDR3 DNA follows: TGTGCCAGCTCACAGTCTCAGATACGACAAGAGACCCAGTACTTC. The complete variable domain, with remaining parts taken from reference TRBV18 and TRBJ2-5, reads NAGVMQNPRHLVRRRGQEARLRCSPMKGHSHVYWYRQLPEEGLKFMVYLQKENIIDESGMPKERFSAEFPKEGPSILRIQQVVRGDSAAYFCASSQSQIRQETQYFGPGTRLLVL.

The chain recombines TRBV7-9 with TRBJ2-3, with 9 nucleotides matching TRBD2. With V trimmed by 2 bases and J by 6 bases, 3 bases remained unmatched. This CDR3 contains 14 residues. Germline loops: CDR1 SEHNR, CDR2 FQNEAQ (reference sequence). The CDR3 DNA sequence: TGTGCCAGCAGCTTATCAGCGGGGGGCGATACGCAGTATTTT. It codes for CASSLSAGGDTQYF.

The rearrangement links TRBV4-3 to TRBJ1-6; 7 bases fit TRBD1. Losses at the gene ends were 1 base for V and 7 bases for J; bases not matched to a gene: 1. The CDR3 covers 14 residues. The germline V gene has CDR1 LGHNA and CDR2 YSLEER. CDR3 loop: CASSQVTGNSPLHF. CDR3 nucleotides: TGCGCCAGCAGCCAAGTGACAGGGAATTCACCCCTCCACTTT.

This clone was recorded once. V is TRBV27 and J is TRBJ2-2; TRBD2 matches 9 bases. Germline loops: CDR1 MNHEY, CDR2 SMNVEV (reference sequence). The CDR3 loop spans 15 amino acids. V shed 2 bases, J shed 4 bases, and the junction held 2 bases outside the gene matches. This CDR3 is CASSLELAGTGELFF. CDR3 in DNA: TGTGCCAGCAGTTTAGAACTAGCGGGCACCGGGGAGCTGTTTTTT.

The rearrangement links TRBV7-9 to TRBJ1-1, with a weak D call TRBD1 (5 bases). Germline values: CDR1 SEHNR, CDR2 FQNEAQ (reference sequence). The CDR3 runs 15 residues. V lost 2 bases to trimming and J lost 7 bases, with 17 bases between them. The DNA for the CDR3 is TGTGCCAGCAGCTTATTCCAGGGCTACACCGATGAAGCTTTCTTT. Its translation is CASSLFQGYTDEAFF.

The chain combines TRBV7-3 with TRBJ2-2; a weak D match, TRBD1 (6 bases). CDR1 and CDR2 (germline): SGHTA, FQGTGA. V lost 6 bases to trimming and J lost 7 bases, with 12 bases between them. The CDR3 is made up of 13 amino acids. Written as DNA, the CDR3 is TGTGCCAGCAGTAAACAGGGTCTCGGGGAGCTGTTTTTT. It translates to CASSKQGLGELFF.

The gene calls are TRBV6-1 and TRBJ2-1; D perhaps matches TRBD2 (6 bases). This CDR3 region has 14 residues. Germline CDR1 and CDR2: MNHNS and SASEGT. Trimming took off 10 bases at V and 5 bases at J, with 18 bases between the two ends. DNA for the CDR3: TGTGCCACCGCCTCGGCGGGGTTGGACAATGAGCAGTTCTTC. Translating it yields CATASAGLDNEQFF.